This T cell receptor (beta chain) was obtained from a study of blood T cells in healthy people across ages. Broader study findings: Per million T cells, the diversity of TCR beta decreased roughly linearly as age advanced.

To note about this clonotype: Its cognate antigen is unknown.

Through a sample-barcoded 5' primer and a J-beta primer mix, a second PCR was run for roughly 6 to 11 cycles. Tags on each cDNA molecule came from a template-switch adaptor with 12 random nucleotides. Every sample gave at least 3 million paired-end reads containing CDR3. MiXCR was run by TCRdb on the 5' RACE reads, yielding one entry per CDR3 protein. The sample includes about 760,000 distinct CDR3 sequences, approximately 53% seen only once; the top ten take roughly 24%. The germline V gene encodes CDR1 DFQATT and CDR2 SNEGSKA (reference sequence). With 0 bases clipped from V and 8 bases from J, the junction kept 11 bases outside the gene matches. This CDR3 region has 16 residues.

The gene calls are TRBV20-1 and TRBJ2-1; the match to TRBD2 covers 9 bases. The sequence was collected from a man aged 35-49 years in good health. Material: blood. CDR3 nucleotide sequence: TGCAGTGCTAGAGATCGGTGGCTAGCGGGGCGCCATGAGCAGTTCTTC. As protein: CSARDRWLAGRHEQFF.